One sample yielded the 14 T cell receptor beta chains listed below, sequenced in a study of pediatric ulcerative colitis. During colonoscopy, one to two rectal pinch biopsies were collected. Libraries were prepared by immunoSEQ multiplex PCR; TCRdb keeps only in-frame clonotypes and omits some of them. The sample holds 15,000 to 20,000 clones, less than 80% seen once. The sequenced sample consisted of gut tissue. These receptors came from a girl aged 10 to 17 with moderate ulcerative colitis.

The rearrangement uses TRBV27 and TRBJ1-2, with a possible D match to TRBD1 (6 bases). Germline CDR1 is MNHEY and CDR2 is SMNVEV (reference sequence). The CDR3 length is 13 residues. V gave up 3 bases and J gave up 2 bases, with 7 bases separating them. This CDR3 is CASSFQGNYGYTF. The DNA for the CDR3 is TGTGCCAGCAGTTTTCAGGGGAACTATGGCTACACCTTC.

The chain uses TRBV5-1 and TRBJ1-4; 9 nucleotides line up with TRBD1. The CDR3 covers 15 residues. Germline CDR1 is SGHRS and CDR2 is YFSETQ. Trimming removed 3 bases from V and 4 bases from J; junction bases left unmatched: 4. The CDR3 DNA reads TGCGCCAGCAGCTCGACAGGGGGTCTTAATGAAAAACTGTTTTTT. The encoded protein is CASSSTGGLNEKLFF.

The rearrangement joins TRBV5-1 to TRBJ1-5, with 7 bases lining up with TRBD1. The CDR3 length is 18 residues. Germline loops: CDR1 SGHRS, CDR2 YFSETQ. V lost 0 bases and J lost 0; bases outside the gene matches: 9. As DNA, the CDR3 is TGCGCCAGCAGCTTGGCCGGCAGGGGGAAGTATAGCAATCAGCCCCAGCATTTT. It translates to CASSLAGRGKYSNQPQHF. Variable domain in full (rest from reference TRBV5-1 and TRBJ1-5): KAGVTQTPRYLIKTRGQQVTLSCSPISGHRSVSWYQQTPGQGLQFLFEYFSETQRNKGNFPGRFSGRQFSNSRSEMNVSTLELGDSALYLCASSLAGRGKYSNQPQHFGDGTRLSIL.

The V call is TRBV7-8, the J call TRBJ2-1; D tentatively reads TRBD1 or TRBD2 (5 bases each). With 2 bases removed from V and 13 bases from J, the gap between germline ends came to 15 bases. The CDR3 consists of 13 residues. Germline CDR1 reads SGHVS; CDR2 reads FQNEAQ. DNA for the CDR3: TGTGCCAGCAGCTTACCCGGGGCCTTAAATCAGTTCTTC. It codes for CASSLPGALNQFF.

V gene TRBV6-6 combines with J gene TRBJ1-2, with TRBD1 matching over 11 bases. Trimming cost V 6 bases and J 5 bases; bases outside gene matches: 8. CDR3 length: 15 residues. Germline-derived CDR1 and CDR2 are MNHNY and SVGAGI (reference sequence). The CDR3 bases are TGTGCCAGCAGAAAGGACAGGGGGCATTATTATGGCTACACCTTC. Protein sequence: CASRKDRGHYYGYTF.

The J gene is TRBJ1-2, the V gene TRBV6-5; 9 bases are shared with TRBD1. CDR3 length: 15 residues. J lost 3 bases, V lost 6 bases, and 8 bases had no gene match. The germline CDR1 and CDR2 sequences are MNHEY and SVGAGI. In DNA, the CDR3 is TGTGCCAGCAGCAAAACAGGGGGCTCCCACTATGGCTACACCTTC. This translates into CASSKTGGSHYGYTF.

This clone was detected once. The chain is built from TRBV5-1 and TRBJ2-7, with D possibly being TRBD1 (5 bases). Germline V gene data show CDR1 as SGHRS and CDR2 as YFSETQ. The V gene lost 4 bases and the J gene lost 2 bases, with 13 bases spanning the gap. This CDR3 is 14 amino acids long. CDR3 DNA sequence: TGCGCCAGCAGCCGAGTAGGGGCCGCCTACGAGCAGTACTTC. Encoded protein: CASSRVGAAYEQYF.

The rearrangement uses TRBV4-1 and TRBJ2-1; tentatively, D is TRBD2 (6 bases). This CDR3 spans 17 amino acids. V was shortened by 5 bases and J by 7 bases, with 24 bases between the two germline ends. CDR1 is MGHRA, CDR2 YSYEKL, per germline. The CDR3 DNA sequence: TGCGCCAGCAGCTACCTTAGCGGAGCCCGAAATCTAAATGAGCAGTTCTTC. This encodes CASSYLSGARNLNEQFF.

This rearrangement joins TRBV7-2 to TRBJ2-1; maybe TRBD2 (5 bases). CDR3 length equals 13 residues. Trimming stripped 6 bases from V and 5 bases from J, with 11 bases between. Per germline, CDR1 SGHTA and CDR2 FQGNSA. The CDR3 reads CASSRTRDNEQFF. DNA of the CDR3: TGTGCCAGCAGTCGTACTAGAGACAATGAGCAGTTCTTC.

The J gene is TRBJ2-5, the V gene TRBV7-2, with no clear D. CDR1 is SGHTA and CDR2 is FQGNSA in the germline V gene. The CDR3 covers 14 residues. V shed 0 bases and J shed 6 bases, with 11 bases lying between them. The CDR3, as DNA: TGTGCCAGCAGCTTAGCGTGGGGTACCCAGACCCAGTACTTC. This translates into CASSLAWGTQTQYF. The full variable domain, in which reference TRBV7-2 and TRBJ2-5 provide the parts outside the CDR3, is GAGVSQSPSNKVTEKGKDVELRCDPISGHTALYWYRQSLGQGLEFLIYFQGNSAPDKSGLPSDRFSAERTGGSVSTLTIQRTQQEDSAVYLCASSLAWGTQTQYFGPGTRLLVL.

The chain has TRBV11-3 and TRBJ2-3; 12 bases agree with TRBD1. The length of the CDR3 is 16 residues. J was trimmed by 6 bases and V by 5 bases; bases with no gene match: 9. The V gene's germline CDR1 is SGHNT and CDR2 YENEEA. The CDR3 is CASSKTGTGGRDTQYF. The CDR3 coding sequence is TGTGCCAGCAGCAAAACCGGGACAGGGGGCCGGGATACGCAGTATTTT.

The V and J genes are TRBV28 and TRBJ2-7; D possibly uses TRBD1 or TRBD2 (6 bases each). The CDR3 covers 15 residues. Germline V gives CDR1 MDHEN, CDR2 SYDVKM. V dropped 1 base and J dropped 0 bases, with 10 bases sitting between them. The CDR3: CASSLLEGGSYEQYF. The CDR3 coding sequence is TGTGCCAGCAGTTTATTAGAGGGGGGCTCCTACGAGCAGTACTTC.

The chain links TRBV10-3 to TRBJ2-3, with 7 bases fitting TRBD2. This CDR3 is 14 amino acids long. The V and J ends lost 4 bases and 2 bases, in that order; junction bases with no gene match: 3. The V gene's germline CDR1 is ENHRY and CDR2 SYGVKD. The CDR3 coding sequence is TGTGCCATCAGTGTAGCGGGCAACACAGATACGCAGTATTTT. Protein product: CAISVAGNTDTQYF.

The CDR3 spells CASSLAAGGFRQETQYF. In DNA, the CDR3 is TGTGCCAGCAGCTTGGCCGCGGGGGGCTTTCGGCAAGAGACCCAGTACTTC. The chain links TRBV5-4 to TRBJ2-5; 8 nucleotides agree with TRBD2. Germline values: CDR1 SGHNT, CDR2 YYREEE (reference sequence). The ends lost 0 bases at V and 2 bases at J; junction bases unmatched: 9. The CDR3 consists of 17 residues.